The 14 T cell receptor beta chains below all came from one sample that was sequenced in a study of CD8+CD57+ T cells in acquired aplastic anemia. Previously, flow cytometry had revealed CD8+CD57+ cell expansion in the patients chosen for sequencing. Investigators profiled TCR beta VDJ and CDR3 from genomic DNA template. TCRdb analysed the reads with MiXCR anew, one entry per CDR3 protein. This sample yields approximately 80,000 distinct CDR3 sequences, of which just over 70% are seen a single time; approximately 81% belongs to the top ten. The sequencing sample was made of sorted CD4+, CD8+, or CD8+CD57+ T cells (not recorded which) from PBMCs. The receptors originated from a human donor with aplastic anemia.

The genes are TRBV7-8 and TRBJ2-3, with TRBD1 identical over 7 bases. V trimming: 4 bases; J trimming: 4 bases; junction bases outside the gene matches: 14. The CDR3 totals 17 residues. CDR1 and CDR2 (germline): SGHVS, FQNEAQ. CDR3 amino acids: CASSSLPFSGGADTQYF. Here the CDR3 DNA reads TGTGCCAGCAGCTCACTGCCTTTTTCAGGGGGAGCAGATACGCAGTATTTT.

This clonotype was counted many times. V gene TRBV7-3 combines with J gene TRBJ1-1, with unresolved D. Looked up from germline, CDR1 is SGHTA and CDR2 is FQGTGA. Between the trimmed V and J ends, which lost 4 bases and 8 bases, there was a span of 5 bases. The CDR3 is made up of 10 amino acids. CDR3 sequence: CASSSVEAFF. The CDR3 DNA follows: TGTGCCAGCAGCTCCGTAGAAGCTTTCTTT.

This chain uses TRBV25-1 with TRBJ2-1; D not resolved. Germline CDR1 MGHDK, CDR2 SYGVNS. V dropped 5 bases and J dropped 3 bases, with 11 bases sitting between them. The CDR3 has 14 residues. CDR3 sequence: CASSPFGDYNEQFF. The CDR3, as DNA: TGTGCCAGCAGTCCCTTTGGAGACTACAATGAGCAGTTCTTC.

This clonotype appeared once. This sequence joins TRBV10-1 and TRBJ2-7; D perhaps matches TRBD1 (6 bases). CDR1 and CDR2 (germline): WNHNN, SYGVQD (reference sequence). The ends were cut back, 5 bases at V and 7 bases at J, with 15 bases in the middle. The CDR3 contains 13 residues. CDR3 coding DNA: TGCGCCAGCAGTCCTGGGACACCTGGGGAGCAGTACTTC. This gives the protein CASSPGTPGEQYF.

V gene TRBV12-3 or TRBV12-4 combines with J gene TRBJ2-1; possible D gene TRBD2, 6 bases. The CDR3 has 17 amino acids. The V end lost 1 base, the J end lost 3 bases, and 16 bases lay between the germline ends. The CDR3 protein is CASSLVASVNLYNEQFF. In DNA form, the CDR3 reads TGTGCCAGCAGTTTAGTAGCTAGCGTCAACCTCTACAATGAGCAGTTCTTC.

This sequence joins TRBV7-9 and TRBJ1-1; D call uncertain. The CDR3 has 13 amino acids. The V end was cut by 5 bases, the J end by 3 bases, with 10 bases between. The germline V gene encodes CDR1 SEHNR and CDR2 FQNEAQ (reference sequence). The CDR3 sequence is CASSPPPYTEAFF. In DNA form, the CDR3 reads TGTGCCAGCAGCCCACCCCCCTACACTGAAGCTTTCTTT.

The table lists this clonotype with a few counts. The V call is TRBV15, the J call TRBJ2-7; 9 bases map to TRBD1. This CDR3 region has 14 residues. The germline V gene has CDR1 LNHNV and CDR2 YYDKDF (reference sequence). J lost 6 bases, V lost 1 base, and 4 bases had no gene match. In DNA, the CDR3 is TGTGCCACCAGCAGAGGAGACAGGGGGGGCGAGCAGTACTTC. Translated, it gives CATSRGDRGGEQYF.

J is TRBJ1-1 and V is TRBV4-1; D uncertain. The germline V and J ends were trimmed by 5 bases and 6 bases, with 13 bases remaining between them. In germline, CDR1 is MGHRA, CDR2 YSYEKL. This CDR3 contains 13 residues. The CDR3 nucleotides read TGCGCCAGCAGCAACTACGGAACCGCTGAAGCTTTCTTT. Its protein is CASSNYGTAEAFF.

The V gene is TRBV20-1, the J gene TRBJ2-3, with a tentative D call TRBD2 (5 bases). The germline V gene has CDR1 DFQATT and CDR2 SNEGSKA (reference sequence). This CDR3 region has 13 residues. The V gene lost 7 bases and the J gene lost 2 bases, with 13 bases spanning the gap. CDR3 in amino acids: CSVEGSNTDTQYF. CDR3 sequence (DNA): TGCAGTGTAGAGGGCAGTAACACAGATACGCAGTATTTT.

The sample holds a few counts of this clonotype. V is TRBV6-4 and J is TRBJ2-3; a weak D match, TRBD2 (5 bases). From germline, CDR1 is MRHNA and CDR2 SNTAGT. V lost 5 bases and J 7 bases, leaving 19 bases between the germline ends. This CDR3 region has 15 residues. CDR3 in amino acids: CASSQQADPSHTQYF. DNA of the CDR3: TGTGCCAGCAGTCAACAAGCGGATCCCTCCCATACGCAGTATTTT.

The chain links TRBV11-2 to TRBJ2-7; D is possibly TRBD2 (6 bases). Trimming removed 1 base from V and 2 bases from J, with 24 bases in between. Germline CDR1 is SGHAT and CDR2 is FQNNGV. The CDR3 has 19 amino acids. CDR3 protein: CASSLGRGGLSTLTYEQYF. CDR3 coding DNA: TGTGCCAGCAGCTTAGGACGTGGGGGGTTGTCTACACTAACCTACGAGCAGTACTTC.

This chain joins TRBV2 and TRBJ2-3, with D possibly TRBD1 on 5 matching bases. The CDR3 totals 14 residues. CDR1 is SNHLY and CDR2 is FYNNEI in the germline V gene. The germline V and J ends were trimmed by 8 bases and 6 bases, with 18 bases remaining between them. CDR3 in amino acids: CASGVGLQADTQYF. The CDR3 DNA is TGTGCCAGCGGGGTGGGGCTGCAGGCGGATACGCAGTATTTT.

The genes are TRBV19 and TRBJ2-1; TRBD2 agrees at 11 bases. This CDR3 comprises 15 residues. CDR1 is LNHDA and CDR2 is SQIVND in the germline V gene (reference sequence). Trimming at V came to 2 bases and at J to 6 bases, leaving 3 bases not matched to a gene. The CDR3 nucleotides read TGTGCCAGTAGTATAAGGACTAGCGGGCTCAATGAGCAGTTCTTC. It is translated as CASSIRTSGLNEQFF.

The rearrangement links TRBV25-1 to TRBJ2-5, with 10 nucleotides matching TRBD2. With V trimmed by 11 bases and J by 5 bases, 11 bases remained unmatched. Germline V gene lookup returns CDR1 MGHDK and CDR2 SYGVNS. CDR3 length equals 14 residues. Here the CDR3 DNA reads TGTGCCCGTCCCCGGCTAGCGGGAGTGGAGACCCAGTACTTC. Protein: CARPRLAGVETQYF.